Below, 8 T cell receptor beta chains from the same sample are listed, as sequenced in a study of shared clonotypes between healthy human individuals. Terminally differentiated effector memory CD45RA+ cells were excluded from the naive CD8 cells, which were CD45RO-negative and positively selected for CCR7. TCRdb's copy holds only in-frame clones and misses some; the assay was immunoSEQ multiplex PCR. The table records about 870,000 clones, approximately 92% of them present only once. Input material: naive CD8+ T cells sorted from blood. Receptors were obtained from a man aged 30-40 years in good health.

The chain is built from TRBV2 and TRBJ2-5; 8 nucleotides align to TRBD1. The CDR3 contains 13 residues. Germline CDR1 is SNHLY and CDR2 is FYNNEI. Losses at the gene ends were 6 bases for V and 1 base for J; bases not matched to a gene: 1. The CDR3 DNA reads TGTGCCAGCAGAGACAGGGGCCAAGAGACCCAGTACTTC. This codes for CASRDRGQETQYF.

This clone was seen just once. This chain uses TRBV19 with TRBJ2-7; 9 positions agree with TRBD1. The CDR3 has 14 amino acids. V shed 6 bases and J 3 bases; nucleotides not matched to a gene: 6. Germline CDR1 LNHDA, CDR2 SQIVND (reference sequence). The CDR3 nucleotides are TGTGCCAGTAGCTCGGGACAGGGCTACTACGAGCAGTACTTC. It specifies CASSSGQGYYEQYF.

The rearrangement links TRBV7-6 to TRBJ2-7; the match to TRBD2 covers 10 bases. With V trimmed by 3 bases and J by 7 bases, 9 bases remained unmatched. Germline CDR1 SGHVS, CDR2 FNYEAQ. The CDR3 is 15 residues long. The CDR3 region has the DNA TGTGCCAGCAGCTTGGGAACTAGCGGGACTCGTGAGCAGTACTTC. Its translation: CASSLGTSGTREQYF.

The V gene is TRBV18, the J gene TRBJ1-3; D uncertain. V was clipped by 5 bases and J by 4 bases, with 18 bases between them. In germline, CDR1 is KGHSH, CDR2 LQKENI. The length of the CDR3 is 16 residues. The CDR3 here is CASSSRPGEGGNTIYF. In nucleotides, the CDR3 is TGTGCCAGCTCATCCCGTCCCGGAGAGGGCGGAAACACCATATATTTT.

This chain uses TRBV29-1 with TRBJ2-7; no clear D gene. CDR3 length: 11 amino acids. Germline V gene lookup returns CDR1 SQVTM and CDR2 ANQGSEA. Trimming pared 5 bases from V and 7 bases from J, leaving 12 bases between. The CDR3 sequence is CSVSENGEQYF. CDR3 nucleotide sequence: TGCAGCGTTTCGGAGAACGGTGAGCAGTACTTC.

The chain carries TRBV11-3 and TRBJ2-2, with D perhaps matching TRBD2 (5 bases). The CDR3 runs 13 residues. Germline V gene lookup returns CDR1 SGHNT and CDR2 YENEEA. Deletions cut 7 bases from V and 0 bases from J, with 6 bases between. The CDR3 nucleotides read TGTGCCAGCATGGACTCGAACACCGGGGAGCTGTTTTTT. Protein sequence: CASMDSNTGELFF.

The chain is built from TRBV7-9 and TRBJ2-7; TRBD1 might be the D (6 bases). The V end lost 4 bases, the J end lost 3 bases, and 10 bases lay between the germline ends. CDR3 length equals 13 residues. Germline V gene sequence: CDR1 SEHNR, CDR2 FQNEAQ (reference sequence). The CDR3 region has the DNA TGTGCCAGCAGCTGGGGGCACGACTACGAGCAGTACTTC. This gives the protein CASSWGHDYEQYF.

Comment on this clone: The same CDR3 can be traced to other DNA sequences in this sample. The gene calls are TRBV6-5 and TRBJ1-1, with a tentative D call TRBD1 (5 bases). CDR1 is MNHEY and CDR2 is SVGAGI in the germline V gene. V was cut by 4 bases and J by 2 bases, with 8 bases left in between. The CDR3 is made up of 13 amino acids. CDR3 residues: CASSSGPNTEAFF. CDR3 nucleotides: TGTGCCAGCAGTTCGGGGCCCAACACTGAAGCTTTCTTT.